The T cell receptor beta chain described here comes from a study of Graves' ophthalmopathy and Graves' hyperthyroidism. The sample holds many counts of this clonotype. No antigen is known for it. The germline V gene encodes CDR1 ENHRY and CDR2 SYGVKD. The CDR3 sequence is 15 residues long. V lost 6 bases, J lost 3 bases, and 6 bases stayed unmatched. Using RNA transcripts, the TCR beta CDR3 regions were amplified. After a first-round RT-PCR with HTBI primers, a second-round multiplex PCR was run. MiXCR, run by TCRdb on the multiplex PCR reads, gives a single entry per CDR3 protein. In the table there are approximately 540,000 distinct CDR3 sequences, about 40% of which are singletons. The study's findings and limits: Blood contained most expanded thyroid clonotypes exceeding 0.001 frequency.

The source material was peripheral blood or thyroid tissue (not recorded which). The V gene is TRBV10-3, the J gene TRBJ2-2, with 8 positions matching TRBD1. The sequence was obtained from an adult man with Graves' hyperthyroidism. CDR3 DNA sequence: TGTGCCATCAGGGCAGGACAGGGAGACACCGGGGAGCTGTTTTTT. Translation gives CAIRAGQGDTGELFF.